What follows describes a single TCR beta chain. These data come from a study of lymphopenia after photon versus proton radiotherapy. The method was immunoSEQ multiplex PCR; TCRdb's version includes in-frame clones alone and lacks a portion of them. The sample has 2,500 to 3,500 clones; about 94% are singletons. This CDR3 spans 15 amino acids. The germline gives CDR1 SGHKS, CDR2 YYEKEE (reference sequence). V was clipped by 4 bases and J by 0 bases; unmatched bases: 7. The receptor's source is a woman in her 70s with pancreatic cancer. The chain uses TRBV5-5 and TRBJ2-7; 7 nucleotides agree with TRBD1. The sequencing here drew on peripheral blood, taken from a patient treated with photon-based radiotherapy. The CDR3 DNA follows: TGTGCCAGCAGCGCGTTCGACAGGGCCTCCTACGAGCAGTACTTC. It yields the protein CASSAFDRASYEQYF.